This T cell receptor (beta chain) was sequenced during a study of T cell responses to AZD1222 COVID-19 vaccine. In germline, CDR1 is GTSNPN, CDR2 SVGIG (reference sequence). This CDR3 contains 13 residues. The ends were cut back, 0 bases at V and 9 bases at J, with 9 bases in the middle. As concerns this clone: Its antigen is as yet unknown.

Libraries were prepared by immunoSEQ multiplex PCR; TCRdb keeps only in-frame clonotypes and omits some of them. Counted here are 45,000 to 55,000 clones, 65% to 80% occurring once; the ten biggest clones make up around 20%. Regarding the study as a whole: Most donors were white British and more were female, and clonal diversity was possibly underestimated.

The sequenced sample was peripheral blood, obtained on day 0 of MenACWY control vaccination. The chain is built from TRBV30 and TRBJ1-6; D is uncertain. The TCR comes from an adult in good health. The CDR3 DNA sequence: TGTGCCTGGAGTGTACGGGCGCGTTCACCCCTCCACTTT. This encodes CAWSVRARSPLHF.